The source of this T cell receptor beta chain is a study of T cell responses to AZD1222 COVID-19 vaccine. Germline V gene lookup returns CDR1 MNHEY and CDR2 SVGEGT. The V gene lost 0 bases and the J gene lost 9 bases, with 15 bases spanning the gap. This CDR3 is built from 14 residues. TCRdb's copy holds only in-frame clones and misses some; the assay was immunoSEQ multiplex PCR. The table lists around 120,000 clones, over 85% of them singletons, with 4.4% in the top ten. Sequenced material: peripheral blood, taken on day 0 of AZD1222 vaccination. The TCR was taken from an adult in good health. The chain carries TRBV6-2 or TRBV6-3 and TRBJ2-7; no reliable D call. CDR3 DNA sequence: TGTGCCAGCAGTTACTCCCCTTTGTCTACGGGGCAGTACTTC. Translated: CASSYSPLSTGQYF.